The rows below give T cell receptor beta chains drawn from one sample of a study of T cells in localized non-small cell lung cancer. Assay used: immunoSEQ multiplex PCR; TCRdb lists only in-frame clones, some missing. Here the sample spans 20,000 to 30,000 clones, 75% to 90% being singletons. Here the sequenced sample was peripheral blood, taken before any cancer treatment. These receptor sequences come from a female donor over 55 with stage II squamous cell lung carcinoma. Both conserved end residues are part of each CDR3. The D gene is left open where the match is weak. Clone size appears in some rows only: once, few, many, or a class for an expanded clone.

d_call | j_call | clone_size | v_call | cdr3_nt | cdr3_aa
. | TRBJ2-2 | . | TRBV5-4 | TGTGCCAGCAGCTTGGCCAAAAACACCGGGGAGCTGTTTTTT | CASSLAKNTGELFF
TRBD1 | TRBJ1-2 | . | TRBV5-5 | TGTGCCAGCAGCTTCCGGGACAGGGGCCTTACTAACTATGGCTACACCTTC | CASSFRDRGLTNYGYTF
. | TRBJ2-1 | . | TRBV28 | TGTGCCACCACAGGGAACAATGAGCAGTTCTTC | CATTGNNEQFF
TRBD2 | TRBJ2-7 | once | TRBV7-9 | TGTGCCAGCAGCTTACTAGCGGGAGTTATGGCCTACGAGCAGTACTTC | CASSLLAGVMAYEQYF
TRBD2 | TRBJ2-5 | . | TRBV12-5 | TGTGCTAGTGGTTCCTATGGGGACGGGACTAGCGGGAGGGCCAAGAAGACCCAGTACTTC | CASGSYGDGTSGRAKKTQYF
TRBD1 | TRBJ1-2 | once | TRBV30 | TGTGCCTCCCTACAGGGGGTAAATGGCTACACCTTC | CASLQGVNGYTF
. | TRBJ2-7 | . | TRBV10-2 | TGCGCCAGCAGTCCTGGGTCCGAGCAGTACTTC | CASSPGSEQYF
. | TRBJ1-2 | . | TRBV19 | TGTGCCACCGGCAACGATGACAGTCTCTATGGCTACACCTTC | CATGNDDSLYGYTF
TRBD2 | TRBJ2-1 | . | TRBV7-2 | TGTGCCAGCAGCCGCTCGGGGGAGGGTGAGCAGTTCTTC | CASSRSGEGEQFF
TRBD1 | TRBJ2-1 | . | TRBV6-6 | TGTGCCAGCAGTTACGAACAGGGGTCCTACAATGAGCAGTTCTTC | CASSYEQGSYNEQFF
. | TRBJ2-1 | once | TRBV7-2 | TGTGCCAGCAGCTCCCGCTCCTACAATGAGCAGTTCTTC | CASSSRSYNEQFF
. | TRBJ1-3 | once | TRBV2 | TGTGCCAGCAGTGGGACTGGGGGCACTGGAAACACCATATATTTT | CASSGTGGTGNTIYF
. | TRBJ2-3 | . | TRBV7-2 | TGTGCCAGCAGCTTAGACAGGGTTACAGATACGCAGTATTTT | CASSLDRVTDTQYF
. | TRBJ1-6 | . | TRBV28 | TGTGCCAGCAGTTTTCGCCGGATCCGGGACGCGGGAAGCTCCTATAATTCACCCCTCCACTTT | CASSFRRIRDAGSSYNSPLHF
TRBD1 | TRBJ2-6 | . | TRBV30 | TGTGCCTGGAGTAATATCTGGGACAGGGGTACTGGGGCCAACGTCCTGACTTTC | CAWSNIWDRGTGANVLTF
TRBD1 | TRBJ2-1 | . | TRBV4-3 | TGCGCCAGCAGCCAAGGACCCGGGACAGGGGTTTATGAGCAGTTCTTC | CASSQGPGTGVYEQFF
TRBD2 | TRBJ2-4 | . | TRBV2 | TGTGCCAGCATTCGTAGCGGGGGGGAAAACATTCAGTACTTC | CASIRSGGENIQYF
. | TRBJ1-2 | . | TRBV19 | TGTGCCAGTAGTATAATGGCTGAAGGACTGGAGGGCTACACCTTC | CASSIMAEGLEGYTF
TRBD1 | TRBJ2-2 | few | TRBV2 | TGTGCCAGCACTTCGGGGGACAGGGGGGAGCTGTTTTTT | CASTSGDRGELFF
. | TRBJ1-3 | . | TRBV18 | TGTGCCAGCTCACCTAGTTCTTTCTCTGGAAACACCATATATTTT | CASSPSSFSGNTIYF
TRBD2 | TRBJ2-1 | . | TRBV28 | TGTGCCAGCAGTAACACGGGACTAGCGGTCTACAATGAGCAGTTCTTC | CASSNTGLAVYNEQFF
. | TRBJ1-2 | . | TRBV28 | TGTGCCAGCAGTTTATTCGCAGGGAAGGAAGGCTACACCTTC | CASSLFAGKEGYTF
TRBD1 | TRBJ2-2 | . | TRBV19 | TGTGCCAGTAGTAGTCCGACAGGGGTGAGCACCGGGGAGCTGTTTTTT | CASSSPTGVSTGELFF
. | TRBJ2-2 | . | TRBV30 | TGTGCCTGGAGTGTACCGGGTCCCGGGGAGCTGTTTTTT | CAWSVPGPGELFF
TRBD1 | TRBJ2-2 | . | TRBV5-1 | TGCGCCAGCAGCCGATCCCTCGGGACAGGGGGTGCCGGGGAGCTGTTTTTT | CASSRSLGTGGAGELFF
. | TRBJ2-1 | . | TRBV10-3 | TGTGCCATCAGTGACCGGGGAACCCACAATGAGCAGTTCTTC | CAISDRGTHNEQFF